The 32 T cell receptor beta chains reported below all come from one sample, sequenced in a study of cytotoxic CD8 clonotypes in ibrutinib-treated CLL. This table comes from immunoSEQ multiplex PCR, and its TCRdb copy is limited to in-frame clones, with some not included. The data hold over 140,000 clones, with 80% observed a single time. The sample consisted of PBMCs, taken after 36 months of ibrutinib treatment. The receptors were sampled from a human donor with chronic lymphocytic leukemia.

There are a few counts of this clone. CDR3 region: CASRRQGAGQYF. The CDR3 region has the DNA TGTGCCAGCAGACGACAGGGGGCAGGGCAGTACTTC. The J gene is TRBJ2-7, the V gene TRBV28; 10 nucleotides line up with TRBD1. This CDR3 contains 12 residues. CDR1 and CDR2 from the germline V gene are MDHEN and SYDVKM. V trimming: 6 bases; J trimming: 9 bases; junction bases outside the gene matches: 5.

The chain has TRBV10-3 and TRBJ1-1; D uncertain. Germline V gives CDR1 ENHRY, CDR2 SYGVKD. V was trimmed by 4 bases and J by 5 bases, leaving 14 bases between them. The CDR3 spans 14 residues. In DNA, the CDR3 is TGTGCCATCAGTGCGGACCTGTTTGGGACTGAAGCTTTCTTT. The encoded protein is CAISADLFGTEAFF.

This chain uses TRBV4-2 with TRBJ2-5, with D perhaps matching TRBD2 (6 bases). This CDR3 is built from 13 residues. Trimming cost V 2 bases and J 5 bases, with 9 bases left between them. The germline CDR1 and CDR2 sequences are LGHNA and YNFKEQ. CDR3 sequence (DNA): TGTGCCAGCAGCCAATTCACTAGCGAGACCCAGTACTTC. This encodes CASSQFTSETQYF.

This rearrangement joins TRBV18 to TRBJ1-3; D gene unclear. CDR1 and CDR2 (germline): KGHSH, LQKENI. The CDR3 runs to 15 residues. Trimming stripped 2 bases from V and 5 bases from J, with 13 bases between. DNA for the CDR3: TGTGCCAGCTCACCAAGACTCACGGCCAGAAACACCATATATTTT. Encoded protein: CASSPRLTARNTIYF.

The CDR3 sequence: CASSLAAGITDTQYF. DNA for the CDR3: TGTGCCAGCAGCTTAGCGGCTGGCATCACAGATACGCAGTATTTT. The chain employs TRBV7-9 and TRBJ2-3; D is undetermined. This CDR3 spans 15 amino acids. V was shortened by 0 bases and J by 2 bases, with 9 bases between the two germline ends. CDR1 SEHNR and CDR2 FQNEAQ come from the germline V gene (reference sequence).

Only a few counts were recorded for this clone. Here the CDR3 DNA reads TGTGCCAGCAGCTTAGACCGGGGAGGGGATCAGCCCCAGCATTTT. It codes for CASSLDRGGDQPQHF. J is TRBJ1-5 and V is TRBV11-2, with D perhaps matching TRBD1 (5 bases). The CDR3 is 15 residues long. With 0 bases removed from V and 5 bases from J, the gap between germline ends came to 11 bases. Germline V gene lookup returns CDR1 SGHAT and CDR2 FQNNGV.

This clone was observed a handful of times. The rearrangement links TRBV7-9 to TRBJ1-3; the D is unclear. The CDR3 has 15 residues. Trimming removed 1 base from V and 1 base from J, with 8 bases in between. Germline V gives CDR1 SEHNR, CDR2 FQNEAQ (reference sequence). CDR3 sequence reads: CASSLDSISGNTIYF. Written as DNA, the CDR3 is TGTGCCAGCAGCTTAGACAGCATATCTGGAAACACCATATATTTT. The entire variable domain, with the rest obtained from reference TRBV7-9 and TRBJ1-3, is as follows: DTGVSQNPRHKITKRGQNVTFRCDPISEHNRLYWYRQTLGQGPEFLTYFQNEAQLEKSRLLSDRFSAERPKGSFSTLEIQRTEQGDSAMYLCASSLDSISGNTIYFGEGSWLTVV.

By sample fraction, this clone is medium-sized. The gene calls are TRBV9 and TRBJ2-1; the match to TRBD2 covers 14 bases. The CDR3 has 15 residues. The trim removed 4 bases at V and 6 bases at J, leaving 3 bases unmatched. In germline, CDR1 is SGDLS, CDR2 YYNGEE. DNA of the CDR3: TGTGCCAGCAGCCTGACTAGCGGGAGGGGCAATGAGCAGTTCTTC. Protein: CASSLTSGRGNEQFF.

The genes are TRBV7-9 and TRBJ1-5, with 7 bases identical to TRBD1. Losses at the gene ends were 4 bases for V and 0 bases for J; bases not matched to a gene: 15. The length of the CDR3 is 19 residues. CDR1 is SEHNR, CDR2 FQNEAQ, per germline (reference sequence). The CDR3 coding sequence is TGTGCCAGCAGCTCTACCCCAAGACAGGGAAATTATAGCAATCAGCCCCAGCATTTT. It codes for CASSSTPRQGNYSNQPQHF.

The chain recombines TRBV6-6 with TRBJ2-7; a possible D gene is TRBD1 (7 bases). Looked up from germline, CDR1 is MNHNY and CDR2 is SVGAGI (reference sequence). Trimming removed 7 bases from V and 5 bases from J, with 21 bases in between. CDR3 length equals 15 residues. The CDR3 coding sequence is TGTGCCAGCACAACCCAGGGGGGTGGCGTCAACGAGCAGTACTTC. Its translation: CASTTQGGGVNEQYF.

In this sample, this clone turned up once. The V call is TRBV6-6, the J call TRBJ2-5, with 11 bases that match TRBD2. V lost 8 bases, J lost 2 bases, and 4 bases stayed unmatched. The CDR3 length is 14 residues. CDR1 and CDR2 from the germline V gene are MNHNY and SVGAGI (reference sequence). The CDR3: CASQIAGGQETQYF. The CDR3 DNA reads TGTGCCAGCCAAATAGCGGGGGGGCAAGAGACCCAGTACTTC.

V and J are TRBV5-1 and TRBJ1-5; tentatively, D is TRBD1 (6 bases). Looked up from germline, CDR1 is SGHRS and CDR2 is YFSETQ. Trimming shortened V by 2 bases and J by 5 bases, and 11 bases separated the two germline ends. The CDR3 has 14 amino acids. The CDR3 loop reads CASSFSSGDQPQHF. CDR3 nucleotides: TGCGCCAGCAGCTTTTCCTCAGGGGATCAGCCCCAGCATTTT. The complete variable domain, with remaining parts taken from reference TRBV5-1 and TRBJ1-5, reads KAGVTQTPRYLIKTRGQQVTLSCSPISGHRSVSWYQQTPGQGLQFLFEYFSETQRNKGNFPGRFSGRQFSNSRSEMNVSTLELGDSALYLCASSFSSGDQPQHFGDGTRLSIL.

This clone appeared a single time. The rearrangement links TRBV7-9 to TRBJ1-5; D might be TRBD1 (5 bases). Deletions cut 5 bases from V and 2 bases from J, with 7 bases between. Per germline, CDR1 SEHNR and CDR2 FQNEAQ (reference sequence). The CDR3 covers 13 residues. The CDR3 here is CASSATGNQPQHF. CDR3 bases: TGTGCCAGCAGCGCGACAGGCAATCAGCCCCAGCATTTT.

The chain carries TRBV5-6 and TRBJ2-6; 10 nucleotides match TRBD1. The CDR3 has 18 residues. Losses at the gene ends were 4 bases for V and 0 bases for J; bases not matched to a gene: 7. The germline V gene encodes CDR1 SGHDT and CDR2 YYEEEE. CDR3 DNA: TGTGCCAGCAGCGCGACAGGGGGCTTGCTCTCTGGGGCCAACGTCCTGACTTTC. This sequence encodes CASSATGGLLSGANVLTF.

The gene calls are TRBV7-2 and TRBJ1-3; D perhaps matches TRBD1 (5 bases). CDR3 length: 15 amino acids. Trimming took 6 bases from V and 0 from J, leaving 12 bases between them. Germline CDR1 reads SGHTA; CDR2 reads FQGNSA. The CDR3 DNA reads as TGTGCCAGCAGAAGGAGGGGACCCTCTGGAAACACCATATATTTT. Protein product: CASRRRGPSGNTIYF. The full variable domain, rest sourced from reference TRBV7-2 and TRBJ1-3, is GAGVSQSPSNKVTEKGKDVELRCDPISGHTALYWYRQSLGQGLEFLIYFQGNSAPDKSGLPSDRFSAERTGGSVSTLTIQRTQQEDSAVYLCASRRRGPSGNTIYFGEGSWLTVV.

The CDR3 protein is CASSQAFIWNTEAFF. The CDR3 DNA sequence: TGCGCCAGCAGCCAAGCCTTCATTTGGAACACTGAAGCTTTCTTT. This rearrangement joins TRBV4-1 to TRBJ1-1, with D unresolved. V was trimmed by 1 base and J by 1 base, leaving 10 bases between them. There are 15 residues in the CDR3. Germline V gene lookup returns CDR1 MGHRA and CDR2 YSYEKL.

The chain couples TRBV4-1 to TRBJ2-3; 9 bases align to TRBD2. Per germline, CDR1 MGHRA and CDR2 YSYEKL. This CDR3 contains 15 residues. The trim removed 1 base at V and 4 bases at J, leaving 3 bases unmatched. CDR3 region: CASSQASGDSDTQYF. The CDR3 DNA is TGCGCCAGCAGCCAAGCTAGCGGGGATTCAGATACGCAGTATTTT.

This chain connects TRBV9 to TRBJ2-5; D is uncertain. CDR1 is SGDLS, CDR2 YYNGEE, per germline. The V and J ends lost 0 bases and 0 bases respectively, with 6 bases between them. This CDR3 is 14 amino acids long. The DNA for the CDR3 is TGTGCCAGCAGCGTAGGGGCTAACCAAGAGACCCAGTACTTC. As protein: CASSVGANQETQYF.

V is TRBV7-4 and J is TRBJ2-1; D remains ambiguous. Germline values: CDR1 SGHVT, CDR2 SQSDAQ. Trimming took off 2 bases at V and 1 base at J, with 9 bases between the two ends. This CDR3 spans 15 amino acids. The CDR3 is CASSLCRLSYNEQFF. For the CDR3, the DNA is TGTGCCAGCAGCTTATGTAGGTTATCCTACAATGAGCAGTTCTTC.

The CDR3 DNA reads as TGTGCCAGCAGCCCATCGGGACTCCCAGGGCTCTACGAGCAGTACTTC. Translated, it gives CASSPSGLPGLYEQYF. The chain recombines TRBV27 with TRBJ2-7; D perhaps matches TRBD2 (6 bases). The CDR3 sequence is 16 residues long. The V gene lost 6 bases and the J gene lost 3 bases, with 21 bases spanning the gap. From germline, CDR1 is MNHEY and CDR2 SMNVEV (reference sequence).

CDR3 residues: CASTRDSYYGYTF. CDR3 nucleotide sequence: TGTGCCAGTACCCGGGACAGTTACTATGGCTACACCTTC. The chain has TRBV19 and TRBJ1-2, with 7 bases identical to TRBD1. There are 13 residues in the CDR3. J lost 3 bases, V lost 7 bases, and 5 bases had no gene match. In germline, CDR1 is LNHDA, CDR2 SQIVND (reference sequence).

The chain uses TRBV10-3 and TRBJ1-3; D not resolved. Germline CDR1 is ENHRY and CDR2 is SYGVKD. The ends were cut back, 7 bases at V and 0 bases at J, with 10 bases in the middle. The CDR3 covers 14 residues. CDR3 coding DNA: TGTGCCATCACCCCGACGGTCTCTGGAAACACCATATATTTT. It codes for CAITPTVSGNTIYF.

DNA for the CDR3: TGTGCCAGCAGCACCTTGGAGTGGGCTAATCAGCCCCAGCATTTT. Amino acids: CASSTLEWANQPQHF. V usage is TRBV28 and J usage is TRBJ1-5; no clear D gene. The CDR3 runs to 15 residues. Germline assignment: CDR1 MDHEN and CDR2 SYDVKM. Trimming stripped 6 bases from V and 4 bases from J, with 16 bases between.

This chain uses TRBV2 with TRBJ1-5; TRBD1 is a possible D gene (6 bases). Trimming took off 6 bases at V and 3 bases at J, with 15 bases between the two ends. Germline assignment: CDR1 SNHLY and CDR2 FYNNEI. The CDR3 runs 15 residues. CDR3 DNA: TGTGCCAGCAGGCGAGGGGACACAGCCAATCAGCCCCAGCATTTT. It specifies CASRRGDTANQPQHF.

The chain has TRBV7-3 and TRBJ2-1, with D unresolved. Germline V lookup: CDR1 SGHTA, CDR2 FQGTGA. Trimming cost V 5 bases and J 5 bases, with 10 bases left between them. The CDR3 spans 13 residues. In DNA, the CDR3 is TGTGCCAGCAGCGCCGCATCCCACAATGAGCAGTTCTTC. Protein: CASSAASHNEQFF.

V and J are TRBV10-3 and TRBJ1-2, with a tentative D call TRBD1 (5 bases). Trimming removed 3 bases at V and 6 bases at J, with 14 bases between. Per germline, CDR1 ENHRY and CDR2 SYGVKD. The CDR3 runs to 14 residues. CDR3 coding DNA: TGTGCCATCAGTGAACGGGGACTTATCGATGGCTACACCTTC. Translating gives CAISERGLIDGYTF.

The CDR3 reads CASSWGLAGLQETQYF. CDR3 DNA sequence: TGCGCCAGCAGCTGGGGACTAGCGGGGCTTCAAGAGACCCAGTACTTC. The rearrangement joins TRBV5-1 to TRBJ2-5, with TRBD2 matching 13 bases. The CDR3 covers 16 residues. With 3 bases clipped from V and 2 bases from J, the junction kept 4 bases outside the gene matches. The germline CDR1 and CDR2 sequences are SGHRS and YFSETQ. The full variable domain, with the rest looked up from reference TRBV5-1 and TRBJ2-5, is KAGVTQTPRYLIKTRGQQVTLSCSPISGHRSVSWYQQTPGQGLQFLFEYFSETQRNKGNFPGRFSGRQFSNSRSEMNVSTLELGDSALYLCASSWGLAGLQETQYFGPGTRLLVL.

This clone was counted a single time. V is TRBV15 and J is TRBJ2-5, with D perhaps matching TRBD2 (5 bases). The CDR3 is 14 residues long. Trimming removed 5 bases at V and 2 bases at J, with 12 bases between. Per the germline V gene, CDR1 is LNHNV and CDR2 is YYDKDF (reference sequence). This chain's CDR3 is CATSPGYTQETQYF. DNA for the CDR3: TGTGCCACCAGCCCGGGATACACTCAAGAGACCCAGTACTTC.

This clone was detected ten times or more. V gene TRBV2 combines with J gene TRBJ2-7, with TRBD2 matching 8 bases. CDR1 is SNHLY, CDR2 FYNNEI, per germline. V lost 2 bases and J lost 2; bases outside the gene matches: 2. The CDR3 runs to 14 residues. As DNA, the CDR3 is TGTGCCAGCAGTGAACGGGGGGGGCCCTACGAGCAGTACTTC. Residues: CASSERGGPYEQYF.

The genes are TRBV4-1 and TRBJ1-5; D gene unclear. V lost 1 base and J lost 5, with 6 bases in between. Germline values: CDR1 MGHRA, CDR2 YSYEKL. CDR3 length: 13 amino acids. CDR3 coding DNA: TGCGCCAGCAGCCAAGGCAACTATCAGCCCCAGCATTTT. It codes for CASSQGNYQPQHF.

This clone was detected only a few times. V is TRBV27 and J is TRBJ1-5, with D tentatively TRBD1 (6 bases). Germline V gene data show CDR1 as MNHEY and CDR2 as SMNVEV (reference sequence). V lost 6 bases, J lost 7 bases, and 19 bases lay in between. This CDR3 comprises 15 residues. The CDR3 nucleotides are TGTGCCAGCAGCCCTTTACAGGGCAGGGGCCAGCCCCAGCATTTT. It specifies CASSPLQGRGQPQHF.

The rearrangement uses TRBV19 and TRBJ2-1, with TRBD2 matching 7 bases. The J segment lost 3 bases and the V segment lost 5 bases, leaving 4 bases of the junction unmatched. The CDR3 extends over 14 amino acids. Germline CDR1 and CDR2: LNHDA and SQIVND (reference sequence). In DNA form, the CDR3 reads TGTGCCAGTAGTCTCCGGGACTACTACAATGAGCAGTTCTTC. Its protein is CASSLRDYYNEQFF. Full variable domain (rest looked up from reference TRBV19 and TRBJ2-1): DGGITQSPKYLFRKEGQNVTLSCEQNLNHDAMYWYRQDPGQGLRLIYYSQIVNDFQKGDIAEGYSVSREKKESFPLTVTSAQKNPTAFYLCASSLRDYYNEQFFGPGTRLTVL.